Each of the 12 T cell receptor beta chains below was sequenced from the same sample in a study of OX40 agonist ivuxolimab in advanced cancers. TCRdb keeps only in-frame clones here, not all; method: immunoSEQ multiplex PCR. In the table there are some 43,000 clones, over 75% of which are singletons. The sequencing used CD4+ or CD8+ T cells sorted from blood, collected in a trial of the OX40 agonist ivuxolimab. The receptors here all came from an adult with an advanced solid tumor such as melanoma, head and neck, liver or kidney cancer.

J is TRBJ2-2 and V is TRBV28; 12 bases map to TRBD2. The germline V gene has CDR1 MDHEN and CDR2 SYDVKM. V trimming: 7 bases; J trimming: 5 bases; junction bases outside the gene matches: 11. CDR3 size: 17 residues. DNA of the CDR3: TGTGCCAGCACCCCCCCTAGCGGGAGGGCCAGGACCGGGGAGCTGTTTTTT. It encodes CASTPPSGRARTGELFF.

CDR3 in amino acids: CAISPPPGTGYEQYF. In DNA form, the CDR3 reads TGTGCCATCAGCCCTCCCCCCGGGACAGGTTACGAGCAGTACTTC. V usage is TRBV10-3 and J usage is TRBJ2-7, with TRBD1 matching over 8 bases. The CDR3 is 15 amino acids. Germline V lookup: CDR1 ENHRY, CDR2 SYGVKD. V lost 6 bases and J lost 4; bases outside the gene matches: 11.

Only a few counts were recorded for this clone. This rearrangement joins TRBV28 to TRBJ1-4; D ambiguous. V lost 7 bases and J 14 bases, leaving 17 bases between the germline ends. This CDR3 is 12 amino acids long. The V gene's germline CDR1 is MDHEN and CDR2 SYDVKM. The CDR3 sequence is CASTSDRRVLFF. In DNA form, the CDR3 reads TGTGCCAGCACCTCGGACCGCCGAGTCCTGTTTTTT.

V and J are TRBV7-2 and TRBJ1-2, with D unresolved. The length of the CDR3 is 12 residues. Germline CDR1 and CDR2: SGHTA and FQGNSA. Between the trimmed V and J ends, which lost 5 bases and 4 bases, there was a span of 8 bases. DNA of the CDR3: TGTGCCAGCAGCGGGGTAGGCTATGGCTACACCTTC. This encodes CASSGVGYGYTF.

The chain is built from TRBV9 and TRBJ2-3; TRBD2 aligns across 10 bases. The CDR3 sequence is 15 residues long. V dropped 0 bases and J dropped 3; count of bases not matched to a gene: 1. Germline values: CDR1 SGDLS, CDR2 YYNGEE. The CDR3 loop is CASSVVAGGTDTQYF. The DNA of the CDR3 is TGTGCCAGCAGCGTAGTAGCGGGAGGTACAGATACGCAGTATTTT.

The chain recombines TRBV29-1 with TRBJ2-1, with 8 nucleotides matching TRBD2. V lost 6 bases and J lost 7; bases outside the gene matches: 8. The germline V gene has CDR1 SQVTM and CDR2 ANQGSEA. The CDR3 loop spans 13 amino acids. The CDR3 coding sequence is TGCAGCGTCAGCGGGAGCTACCCTAATGAGCAGTTCTTC. As protein: CSVSGSYPNEQFF.

The chain uses TRBV28 and TRBJ1-6; the match to TRBD1 covers 8 bases. The CDR3 sequence is 14 residues long. V lost 10 bases, J lost 9 bases, and 11 bases stayed unmatched. Germline lookup yields CDR1 MDHEN and CDR2 SYDVKM. For the CDR3, the DNA is TGTGCCATCGGACAGGGCGATATGGGTTCACCCCTCCACTTT. It specifies CAIGQGDMGSPLHF.

This rearrangement joins TRBV7-9 to TRBJ2-7; D might be TRBD1 (6 bases). The CDR3 consists of 13 residues. The V end lost 6 bases, the J end lost 3 bases, and 12 bases lay between the germline ends. Germline V gene sequence: CDR1 SEHNR, CDR2 FQNEAQ (reference sequence). CDR3 nucleotide sequence: TGTGCCAGCAGTCGGGACACTGACTACGAGCAGTACTTC. The encoded protein is CASSRDTDYEQYF.

This CDR3 reads CASSESRSGTTFSYNEQFF. In nucleotides, the CDR3 is TGTGCCAGCAGTGAAAGTCGTAGCGGGACAACCTTCTCCTACAATGAGCAGTTCTTC. V and J are TRBV6-1 and TRBJ2-1; 8 bases match TRBD2. This CDR3 is 19 amino acids long. Trimming removed 2 bases from V and 0 bases from J; junction bases left unmatched: 12. Germline CDR1 reads MNHNS; CDR2 reads SASEGT.

The chain links TRBV6-5 to TRBJ2-2; D is undetermined. The germline gives CDR1 MNHEY, CDR2 SVGAGI. Between the trimmed V and J ends, which lost 3 bases and 3 bases, there was a span of 5 bases. The CDR3 is made up of 13 amino acids. This CDR3 is CASSYRDTGELFF. The CDR3 DNA is TGTGCCAGCAGTTATAGGGACACCGGGGAGCTGTTTTTT.

This chain joins TRBV11-3 and TRBJ2-3; possibly TRBD1 for D (6 bases). The germline V gene has CDR1 SGHNT and CDR2 YENEEA. Trimming took 1 base from V and 0 from J, leaving 17 bases between them. CDR3 length: 18 residues. CDR3 amino acids: CASSLGPTGITSTDTQYF. The CDR3 DNA sequence: TGTGCCAGCAGCTTAGGTCCTACAGGGATAACTAGCACAGATACGCAGTATTTT. Together with reference TRBV11-3 and TRBJ2-3, the CDR3 gives the full variable domain: EAGVVQSPRYKIIEKKQPVAFWCNPISGHNTLYWYLQNLGQGPELLIRYENEEAVDDSQLPKDRFSAERLKGVDSTLKIQPAELGDSAVYLCASSLGPTGITSTDTQYFGPGTRLTVL.

In this sample, this clone turned up once. The chain couples TRBV7-8 to TRBJ2-1, with a tentative D call TRBD1 (6 bases). Trimming shortened V by 5 bases and J by 6 bases, and 17 bases separated the two germline ends. The CDR3 is 15 residues long. Germline loops: CDR1 SGHVS, CDR2 FQNEAQ. Here the CDR3 reads CASSRDRQRFNEQFF. As DNA, the CDR3 is TGTGCCAGCAGCCGCGACAGGCAACGCTTCAATGAGCAGTTCTTC. Complete variable domain (other parts from reference TRBV7-8 and TRBJ2-1): GAGVSQSPRYKVAKRGQDVALRCDPISGHVSLFWYQQALGQGPEFLTYFQNEAQLDKSGLPSDRFFAERPEGSVSTLKIQRTQQEDSAVYLCASSRDRQRFNEQFFGPGTRLTVL.